Listed below are T cell receptor beta chains from one sample, sequenced in a study of T cells after posttransplantation cyclophosphamide. TCRdb's table, derived via immunoSEQ multiplex PCR, lists solely in-frame clones and lacks some. The repertoire has some 50,000 clones, none seen only once; the ten largest take roughly 2%. Sample: PBMCs. These receptors all stem from a man aged 40-55 years in good health, CMV-negative, and a related stem cell transplant donor. Both conserved end residues are part of each CDR3. Each record gives: V gene, J gene, clone size, D gene, CDR3 DNA, CDR3 protein. A D gene is named only where the DNA matches it firmly. Clone sizes are given selectively: once, few, many, or a class where the clone is expanded.

V gene: TRBV7-6; J gene: TRBJ1-1; clone size: many; D gene: TRBD1; CDR3 DNA: TGTGCCAGCAGCTTATTAAGTGAGGGGGCGCGCACTGAAGCTTTCTTT; CDR3 protein: CASSLLSEGARTEAFF
V gene: TRBV28; J gene: TRBJ2-7; clone size: few; D gene: TRBD2; CDR3 DNA: TGTGCCAGCAGCGTCGCCAAGCGGGGTTCCTACGAGCAGTACTTC; CDR3 protein: CASSVAKRGSYEQYF
V gene: TRBV6-1; J gene: TRBJ2-7; clone size: many; D gene: TRBD1; CDR3 DNA: TGTGCCAGCAGTGAGAGGGGACAGGGGACCTACGAGCAGTACTTC; CDR3 protein: CASSERGQGTYEQYF
V gene: TRBV7-3; J gene: TRBJ1-1; clone size: many; D gene: TRBD1; CDR3 DNA: TGTGCCAGCAGTTCGGACAGGGGCACTGAAGCTTTCTTT; CDR3 protein: CASSSDRGTEAFF
V gene: TRBV6-5; J gene: TRBJ1-2; clone size: many; D gene: -; CDR3 DNA: TGTGCCAGCACCCCCGGCAGGAACTATGGCTACACCTTC; CDR3 protein: CASTPGRNYGYTF
V gene: TRBV7-9; J gene: TRBJ2-2; clone size: many; D gene: TRBD1; CDR3 DNA: TGTGCCAGCAGCCTAATCACGGACAGGGGGCTCGACACCGGGGAGCTGTTTTTT; CDR3 protein: CASSLITDRGLDTGELFF
V gene: TRBV29-1; J gene: TRBJ1-1; clone size: many; D gene: -; CDR3 DNA: TGCAGCGTTGACTCCTTAGGGGCAGGGAACACTGAAGCTTTCTTT; CDR3 protein: CSVDSLGAGNTEAFF
V gene: TRBV20-1; J gene: TRBJ2-3; clone size: many; D gene: -; CDR3 DNA: TGCAGTGCCCAGACAGAAGATACGCAGTATTTT; CDR3 protein: CSAQTEDTQYF
V gene: TRBV27; J gene: TRBJ2-7; clone size: many; D gene: TRBD2; CDR3 DNA: TGTGCCAGCAGTCCCCGGCGCGGGAGCAGCGAGCAGTACTTC; CDR3 protein: CASSPRRGSSEQYF
V gene: TRBV28; J gene: TRBJ2-1; clone size: many; D gene: TRBD1; CDR3 DNA: TGTGCCAGCAGTGTAGGACAGGGGGCAGGGATGAATGAGCAGTTCTTC; CDR3 protein: CASSVGQGAGMNEQFF
V gene: TRBV19; J gene: TRBJ2-2; clone size: many; D gene: -; CDR3 DNA: TGTGCCAGTAAGAGGCTGAACGGGGGGCAGGGTACCGGGGAGCTGTTTTTT; CDR3 protein: CASKRLNGGQGTGELFF
V gene: TRBV4-1; J gene: TRBJ2-6; clone size: many; D gene: -; CDR3 DNA: TGCGCCAGCAGCCAAGATACTGCTGGGGCCAACGTCCTGACTTTC; CDR3 protein: CASSQDTAGANVLTF
V gene: TRBV15; J gene: TRBJ2-6; clone size: many; D gene: TRBD1; CDR3 DNA: TGTGCCACCAGCATCCGGGACAGGTCCCACTCTGGGGCCAACGTCCTGACTTTC; CDR3 protein: CATSIRDRSHSGANVLTF
V gene: TRBV6-1; J gene: TRBJ1-5; clone size: hyperexpanded; D gene: -; CDR3 DNA: TGTGCCAGCAGTGACGGAACAGGGAGTAGTCAGCCCCAGCATTTT; CDR3 protein: CASSDGTGSSQPQHF
V gene: TRBV30; J gene: TRBJ2-5; clone size: many; D gene: TRBD2; CDR3 DNA: TGTGCCTGGAAGGGGGACGGGAGGGGTACCCAGTACTTC; CDR3 protein: CAWKGDGRGTQYF
V gene: TRBV5-6; J gene: TRBJ2-7; clone size: many; D gene: -; CDR3 DNA: TGTGCCAGCAGCTCCCGGGGCGGCGGGGACCTCGGCGAGCAGTACTTC; CDR3 protein: CASSSRGGGDLGEQYF
V gene: TRBV7-8; J gene: TRBJ2-7; clone size: many; D gene: -; CDR3 DNA: TGTGCCAGCAGCTTTGCCACCGGGGGTTACGAGCAGTACTTC; CDR3 protein: CASSFATGGYEQYF
V gene: TRBV11-2; J gene: TRBJ1-5; clone size: many; D gene: -; CDR3 DNA: TGTGCCAGCAGCTTGGAGGGGTATAGCAATCAGCCCCAGCATTTT; CDR3 protein: CASSLEGYSNQPQHF
V gene: TRBV7-8; J gene: TRBJ1-2; clone size: many; D gene: -; CDR3 DNA: TGTGCCAGCAGTTATACCGGACTAAACTATGGCTACACCTTC; CDR3 protein: CASSYTGLNYGYTF
V gene: TRBV5-1; J gene: TRBJ2-5; clone size: many; D gene: -; CDR3 DNA: TGCGCCAGCAGCTTGGCGCGGGAGACCCAGTACTTC; CDR3 protein: CASSLARETQYF
V gene: TRBV5-1; J gene: TRBJ1-2; clone size: many; D gene: -; CDR3 DNA: TGCGCCAGCAGCTTGGTCAGGGGAGTTGGCTACACCTTC; CDR3 protein: CASSLVRGVGYTF
V gene: TRBV7-8; J gene: TRBJ2-2; clone size: many; D gene: TRBD1; CDR3 DNA: TGTGCCAGCAGTTCTAAGACAGGGGGCTTGACCGGGGAGCTGTTTTTT; CDR3 protein: CASSSKTGGLTGELFF
V gene: TRBV28; J gene: TRBJ1-1; clone size: many; D gene: -; CDR3 DNA: TGTGCCAGCAGCCGCGTGAGTAGCATGGACACTGAAGCTTTCTTT; CDR3 protein: CASSRVSSMDTEAFF
V gene: TRBV10-3; J gene: TRBJ2-7; clone size: few; D gene: -; CDR3 DNA: TGTGCCATCAGTGAGTTGGACAGCCCTAATCCCTACGAGCAGTACTTC; CDR3 protein: CAISELDSPNPYEQYF
V gene: TRBV2; J gene: TRBJ1-1; clone size: many; D gene: -; CDR3 DNA: TGTGCCAGCAACTTCCCGAACACTGAAGCTTTCTTT; CDR3 protein: CASNFPNTEAFF
V gene: TRBV7-2; J gene: TRBJ1-5; clone size: many; D gene: -; CDR3 DNA: TGTGCCAGCAGCTTAGATCAGGGTAATCAGCCCCAGCATTTT; CDR3 protein: CASSLDQGNQPQHF
V gene: TRBV6-6; J gene: TRBJ1-2; clone size: many; D gene: -; CDR3 DNA: TGTGCCAGCAGTTACCCGCCGGGGAGGGGTGGCTACACCTTC; CDR3 protein: CASSYPPGRGGYTF
V gene: TRBV7-2; J gene: TRBJ2-2; clone size: many; D gene: TRBD1; CDR3 DNA: TGTGCCAGCAGCTCGGCTGGACAGGTCGGGGAGCTGTTTTTT; CDR3 protein: CASSSAGQVGELFF
V gene: TRBV9; J gene: TRBJ2-5; clone size: many; D gene: -; CDR3 DNA: TGTGCCAGCAGCCCCAGACTAAACCAAGAGACCCAGTACTTC; CDR3 protein: CASSPRLNQETQYF
V gene: TRBV11-2; J gene: TRBJ1-5; clone size: many; D gene: -; CDR3 DNA: TGTGCCAGCAGTCGGAGGCGAGGTCAGCCCCAGCATTTT; CDR3 protein: CASSRRRGQPQHF
V gene: TRBV7-3; J gene: TRBJ2-3; clone size: many; D gene: TRBD2; CDR3 DNA: TGTGCCAGCAGCTCCCCCGGGACTAGCGGGACCAGCACAGATACGCAGTATTTT; CDR3 protein: CASSSPGTSGTSTDTQYF
V gene: TRBV7-7; J gene: TRBJ2-2; clone size: many; D gene: -; CDR3 DNA: TGTGCCAGCAGACCCGTGGAGCCGGGAACCGGGGAGCTGTTTTTT; CDR3 protein: CASRPVEPGTGELFF
V gene: TRBV29-1; J gene: TRBJ2-3; clone size: many; D gene: -; CDR3 DNA: TGCAGCGTTGAGGGGGGGCAGGAAAGCACAGATACGCAGTATTTT; CDR3 protein: CSVEGGQESTDTQYF
V gene: TRBV28; J gene: TRBJ1-4; clone size: many; D gene: TRBD1; CDR3 DNA: TGTGCCAGCAGTTTGTCCGGGACAGGGGCCAGTAATGAAAAACTGTTTTTT; CDR3 protein: CASSLSGTGASNEKLFF
V gene: TRBV14; J gene: TRBJ2-3; clone size: many; D gene: TRBD2; CDR3 DNA: TGTGCCAGCAGCCTCGGACTAGCGCCCTTCACGCAGTATTTT; CDR3 protein: CASSLGLAPFTQYF
V gene: TRBV9; J gene: TRBJ2-4; clone size: many; D gene: -; CDR3 DNA: TGTGCCAGCAGCCCGGGACATGGCAAAAACATTCAGTACTTC; CDR3 protein: CASSPGHGKNIQYF
V gene: TRBV7-9; J gene: TRBJ2-7; clone size: many; D gene: TRBD1; CDR3 DNA: TGTGCCAGCAGCCCCGGTGCTGGACAGGGGCCCCAGGAGCAGTACTTC; CDR3 protein: CASSPGAGQGPQEQYF
V gene: TRBV12-5; J gene: TRBJ1-1; clone size: many; D gene: -; CDR3 DNA: TGTGCTAGTGGTTCCCACTTCTCACGCAGGGAAATCTACACTGAAGCTTTCTTT; CDR3 protein: CASGSHFSRREIYTEAFF
V gene: TRBV11-2; J gene: TRBJ2-7; clone size: -; D gene: -; CDR3 DNA: TGTGCCAGCAGACGGGAACATTTAAGGACCTACGAGCAGTACTTC; CDR3 protein: CASRREHLRTYEQYF
V gene: TRBV14; J gene: TRBJ2-3; clone size: many; D gene: TRBD2; CDR3 DNA: TGTGCCAGCAGCCGGACTAGCGCTTACACAGATACGCAGTATTTT; CDR3 protein: CASSRTSAYTDTQYF
V gene: TRBV10-2; J gene: TRBJ2-3; clone size: many; D gene: TRBD1; CDR3 DNA: TGCGCCAGCAGTTTCGGGACAGAAGATACGCAGTATTTT; CDR3 protein: CASSFGTEDTQYF